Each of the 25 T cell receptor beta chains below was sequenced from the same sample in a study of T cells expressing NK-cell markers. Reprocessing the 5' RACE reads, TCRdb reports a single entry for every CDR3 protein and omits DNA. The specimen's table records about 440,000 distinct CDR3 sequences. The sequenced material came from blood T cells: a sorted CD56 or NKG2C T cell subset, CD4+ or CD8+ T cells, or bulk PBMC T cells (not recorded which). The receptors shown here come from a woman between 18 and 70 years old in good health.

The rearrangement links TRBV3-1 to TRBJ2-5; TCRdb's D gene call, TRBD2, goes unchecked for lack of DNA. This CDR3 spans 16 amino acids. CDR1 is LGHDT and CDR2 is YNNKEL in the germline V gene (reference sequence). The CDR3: CASSQGSGYFEETQYF.

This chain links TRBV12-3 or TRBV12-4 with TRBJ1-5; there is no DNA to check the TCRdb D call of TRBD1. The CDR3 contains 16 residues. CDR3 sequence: CASSPAVGTSNQPQHF.

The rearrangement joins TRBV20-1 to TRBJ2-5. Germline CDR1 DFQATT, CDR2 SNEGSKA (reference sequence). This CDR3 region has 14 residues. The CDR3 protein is CSAHRSDGQETQYF.

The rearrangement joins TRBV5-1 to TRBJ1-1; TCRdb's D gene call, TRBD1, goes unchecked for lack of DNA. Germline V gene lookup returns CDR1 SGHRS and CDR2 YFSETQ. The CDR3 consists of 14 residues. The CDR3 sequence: CASSFDSMNTEAFF.

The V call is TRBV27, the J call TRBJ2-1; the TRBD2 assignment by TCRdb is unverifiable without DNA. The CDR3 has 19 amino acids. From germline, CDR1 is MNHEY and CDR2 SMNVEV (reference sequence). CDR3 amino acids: CASKDRTSGPQSSYNEQFF.

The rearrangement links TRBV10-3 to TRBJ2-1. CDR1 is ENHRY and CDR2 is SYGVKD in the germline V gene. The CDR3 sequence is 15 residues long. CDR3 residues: CAISDSISSLNEQFF.

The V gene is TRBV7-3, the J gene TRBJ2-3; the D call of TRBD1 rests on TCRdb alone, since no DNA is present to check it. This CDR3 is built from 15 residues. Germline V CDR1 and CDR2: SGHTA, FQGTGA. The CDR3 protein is CASSSPTGPTDTQYF. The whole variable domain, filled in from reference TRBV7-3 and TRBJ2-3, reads GAGVSQTPSNKVTEKGKYVELRCDPISGHTALYWYRQSLGQGPEFLIYFQGTGAADDSGLPNDRFFAVRPEGSVSTLKIQRTERGDSAVYLCASSSPTGPTDTQYFGPGTRLTVL.

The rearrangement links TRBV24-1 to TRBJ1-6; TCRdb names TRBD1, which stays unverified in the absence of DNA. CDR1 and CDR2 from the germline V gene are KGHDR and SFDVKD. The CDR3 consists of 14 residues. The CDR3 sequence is CATSYRGPPSPLHF.

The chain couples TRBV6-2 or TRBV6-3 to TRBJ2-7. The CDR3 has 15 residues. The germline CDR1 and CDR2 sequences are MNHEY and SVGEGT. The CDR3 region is CASRRARGESYEQYF.

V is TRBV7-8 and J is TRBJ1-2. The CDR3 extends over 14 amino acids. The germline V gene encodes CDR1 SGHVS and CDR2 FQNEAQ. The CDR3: CASSFSTANYGYTF.

CDR3 region: CASSLGLAGGTNEQFF. The chain joins TRBV9 to TRBJ2-1; TCRdb's D call, TRBD2, is unchecked because there is no DNA. CDR1 is SGDLS and CDR2 is YYNGEE in the germline V gene. CDR3 length: 16 amino acids.

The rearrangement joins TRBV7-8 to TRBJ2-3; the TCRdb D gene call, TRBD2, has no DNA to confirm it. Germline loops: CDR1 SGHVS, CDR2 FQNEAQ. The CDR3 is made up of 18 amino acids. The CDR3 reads CASSAGTSGGPPRDTQYF.

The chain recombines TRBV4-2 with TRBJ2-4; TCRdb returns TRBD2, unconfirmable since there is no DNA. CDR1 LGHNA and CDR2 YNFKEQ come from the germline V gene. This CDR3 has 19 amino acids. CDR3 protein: CASSPSEPGLIVAKNIQYF.

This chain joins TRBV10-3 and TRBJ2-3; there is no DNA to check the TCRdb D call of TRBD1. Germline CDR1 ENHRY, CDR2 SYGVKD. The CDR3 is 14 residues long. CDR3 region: CAISKAGAGDTQYF.

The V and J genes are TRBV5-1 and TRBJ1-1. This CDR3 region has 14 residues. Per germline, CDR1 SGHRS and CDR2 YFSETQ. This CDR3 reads CASSSGSMNTEAFF.

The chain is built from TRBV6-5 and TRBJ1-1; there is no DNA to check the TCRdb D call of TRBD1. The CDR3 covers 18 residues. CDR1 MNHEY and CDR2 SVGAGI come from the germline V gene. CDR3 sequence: CASKPLRGGGSSNTEAFF.

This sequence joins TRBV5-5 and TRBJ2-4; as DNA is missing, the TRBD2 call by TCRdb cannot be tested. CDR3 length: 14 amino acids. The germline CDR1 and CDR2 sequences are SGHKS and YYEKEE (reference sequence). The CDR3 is CASSLLAVENIQYF. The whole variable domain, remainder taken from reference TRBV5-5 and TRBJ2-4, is DAGVTQSPTHLIKTRGQQVTLRCSPISGHKSVSWYQQVLGQGPQFIFQYYEKEERGRGNFPDRFSARQFPNYSSELNVNALLLGDSALYLCASSLLAVENIQYFGAGTRLSVL.

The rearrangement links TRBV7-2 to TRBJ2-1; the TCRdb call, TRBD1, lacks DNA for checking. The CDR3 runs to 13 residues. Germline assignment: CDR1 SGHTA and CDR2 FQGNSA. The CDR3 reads CASSFGIQTEQFF.

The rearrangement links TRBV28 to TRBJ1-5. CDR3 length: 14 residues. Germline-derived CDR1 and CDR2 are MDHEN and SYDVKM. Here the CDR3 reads CASSLLGFNQPQHF.

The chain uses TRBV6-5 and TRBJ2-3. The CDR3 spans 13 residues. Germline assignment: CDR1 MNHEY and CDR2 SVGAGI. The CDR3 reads CASSYAAPDTQYF.

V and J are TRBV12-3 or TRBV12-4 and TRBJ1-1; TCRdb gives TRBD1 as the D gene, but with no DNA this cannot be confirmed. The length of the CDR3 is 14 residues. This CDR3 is CASSSGAGSGEAFF.

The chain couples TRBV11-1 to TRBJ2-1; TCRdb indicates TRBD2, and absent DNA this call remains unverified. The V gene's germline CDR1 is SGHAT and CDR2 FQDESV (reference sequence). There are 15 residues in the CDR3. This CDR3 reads CASSSPGLTNNEQFF.

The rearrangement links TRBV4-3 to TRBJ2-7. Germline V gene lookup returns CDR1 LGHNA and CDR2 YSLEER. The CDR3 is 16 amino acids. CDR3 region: CASSQEIGTGPYEQYF.

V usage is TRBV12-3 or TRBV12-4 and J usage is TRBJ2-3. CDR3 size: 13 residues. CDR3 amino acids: CASSFGDADTQYF.

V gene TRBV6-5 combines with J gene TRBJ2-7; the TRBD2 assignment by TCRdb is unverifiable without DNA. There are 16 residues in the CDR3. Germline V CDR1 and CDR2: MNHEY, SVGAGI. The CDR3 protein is CASSYRKLAGAGEQYF.